The sample holds many counts of the clone carrying this T cell receptor beta chain. Its antigen remains unknown. The sample comes from a study of spatial heterogeneity in lung cancer. Broader study findings: One measure, the expanded intratumoral alpha and beta TCR count, tracked tumor mutation counts.

Time point denoted: sample taken at primary tumor resection. TCRdb re-called the 5' RACE reads with MiXCR, one entry per CDR3 protein. The profile shows around 26,000 distinct CDR3 sequences, approximately 10% of them singletons. The sequence was obtained from a male donor with early-stage non-small cell lung cancer. Sequenced material: lung tumor tissue, taken at surgery.

The CDR3 DNA follows: TGTGCCAGCAGGAGAGGGCCCGAGAACACCGGGGAGCTGTTTTTT. It encodes CASRRGPENTGELFF. This chain links TRBV2 with TRBJ2-2; possible D gene TRBD2, 5 bases. This CDR3 has 15 amino acids. V was cut by 6 bases and J by 1 base, with 12 bases left in between. Germline assignment: CDR1 SNHLY and CDR2 FYNNEI.